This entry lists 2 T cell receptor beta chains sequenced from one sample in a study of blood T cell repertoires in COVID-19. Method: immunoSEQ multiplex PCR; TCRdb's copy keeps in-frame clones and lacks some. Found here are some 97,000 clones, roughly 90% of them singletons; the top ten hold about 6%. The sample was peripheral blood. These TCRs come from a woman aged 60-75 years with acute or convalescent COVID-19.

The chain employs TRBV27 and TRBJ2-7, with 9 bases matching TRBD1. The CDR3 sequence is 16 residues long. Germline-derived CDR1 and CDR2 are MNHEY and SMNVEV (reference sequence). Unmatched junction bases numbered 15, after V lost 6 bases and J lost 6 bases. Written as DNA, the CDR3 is TGTGCCAGCAGCTTAAACTCCGGGACAGGGCCTCTCGAGCAGTACTTC. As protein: CASSLNSGTGPLEQYF.

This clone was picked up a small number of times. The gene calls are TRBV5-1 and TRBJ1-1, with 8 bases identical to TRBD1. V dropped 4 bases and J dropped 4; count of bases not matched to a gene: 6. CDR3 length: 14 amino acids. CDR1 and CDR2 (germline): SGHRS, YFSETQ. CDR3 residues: CASSQGQGVTEAFF. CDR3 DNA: TGCGCCAGCAGCCAAGGACAGGGAGTCACTGAAGCTTTCTTT.